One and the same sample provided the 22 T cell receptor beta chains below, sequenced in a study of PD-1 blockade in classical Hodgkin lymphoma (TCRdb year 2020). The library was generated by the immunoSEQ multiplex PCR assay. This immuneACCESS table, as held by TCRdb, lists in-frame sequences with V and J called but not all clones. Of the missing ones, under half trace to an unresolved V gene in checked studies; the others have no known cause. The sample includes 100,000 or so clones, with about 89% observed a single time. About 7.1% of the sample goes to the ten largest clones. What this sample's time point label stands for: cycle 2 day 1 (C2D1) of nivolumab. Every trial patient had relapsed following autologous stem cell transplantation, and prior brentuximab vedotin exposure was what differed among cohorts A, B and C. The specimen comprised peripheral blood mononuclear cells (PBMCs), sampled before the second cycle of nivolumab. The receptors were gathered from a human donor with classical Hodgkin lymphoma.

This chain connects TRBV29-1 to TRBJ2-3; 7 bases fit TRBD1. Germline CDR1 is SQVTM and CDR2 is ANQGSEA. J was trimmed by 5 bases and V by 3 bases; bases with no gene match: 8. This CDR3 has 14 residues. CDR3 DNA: TGCAGCGTTGACCCCAGGGACAGTATAGATACGCAGTATTTT. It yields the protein CSVDPRDSIDTQYF.

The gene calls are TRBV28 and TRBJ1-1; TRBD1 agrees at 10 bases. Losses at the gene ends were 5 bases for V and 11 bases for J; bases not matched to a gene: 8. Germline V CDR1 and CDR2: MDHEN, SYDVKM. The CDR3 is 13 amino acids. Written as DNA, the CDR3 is TGTGCCAGCAGTCTACGACAGGGGGCGCCGGCTTTCTTT. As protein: CASSLRQGAPAFF.

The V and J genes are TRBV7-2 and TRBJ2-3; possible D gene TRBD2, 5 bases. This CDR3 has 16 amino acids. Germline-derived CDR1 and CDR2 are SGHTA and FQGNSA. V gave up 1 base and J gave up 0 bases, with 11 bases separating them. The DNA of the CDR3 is TGTGCCAGCAGCTTAGGGTCCGGACTTAGCACAGATACGCAGTATTTT. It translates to CASSLGSGLSTDTQYF.

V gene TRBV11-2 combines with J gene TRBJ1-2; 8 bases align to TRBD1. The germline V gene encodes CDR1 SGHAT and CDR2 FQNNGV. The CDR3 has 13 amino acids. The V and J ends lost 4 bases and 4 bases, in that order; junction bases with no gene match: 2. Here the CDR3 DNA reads TGTGCCAGCAGCTCTACAGGGGGCTATGGCTACACCTTC. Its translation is CASSSTGGYGYTF.

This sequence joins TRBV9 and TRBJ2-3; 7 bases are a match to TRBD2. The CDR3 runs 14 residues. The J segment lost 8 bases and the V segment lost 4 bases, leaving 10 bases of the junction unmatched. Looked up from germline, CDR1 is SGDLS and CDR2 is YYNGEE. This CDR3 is CASSPPGGGFTQYF. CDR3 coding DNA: TGTGCCAGCAGCCCGCCCGGCGGGGGATTTACGCAGTATTTT.

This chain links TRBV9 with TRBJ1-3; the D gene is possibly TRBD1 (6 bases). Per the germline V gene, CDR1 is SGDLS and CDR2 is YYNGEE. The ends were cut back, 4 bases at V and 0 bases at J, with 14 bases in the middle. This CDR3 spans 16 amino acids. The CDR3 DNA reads TGTGCCAGCAGCCCCAGGACAGAAAACTCTGGAAACACCATATATTTT. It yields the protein CASSPRTENSGNTIYF.

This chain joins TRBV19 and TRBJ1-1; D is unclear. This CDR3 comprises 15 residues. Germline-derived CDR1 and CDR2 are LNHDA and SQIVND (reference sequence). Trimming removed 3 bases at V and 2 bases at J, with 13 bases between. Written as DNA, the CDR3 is TGTGCCAGTAGTATTTCCGGGATTGGTAACACTGAAGCTTTCTTT. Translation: CASSISGIGNTEAFF.

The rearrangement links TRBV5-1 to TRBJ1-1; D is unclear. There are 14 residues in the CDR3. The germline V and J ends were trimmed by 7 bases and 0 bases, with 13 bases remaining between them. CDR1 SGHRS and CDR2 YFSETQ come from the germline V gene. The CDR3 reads CASSWVGLNTEAFF. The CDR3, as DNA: TGCGCCAGCTCTTGGGTCGGGCTGAACACTGAAGCTTTCTTT. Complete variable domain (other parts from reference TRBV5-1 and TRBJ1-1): KAGVTQTPRYLIKTRGQQVTLSCSPISGHRSVSWYQQTPGQGLQFLFEYFSETQRNKGNFPGRFSGRQFSNSRSEMNVSTLELGDSALYLCASSWVGLNTEAFFGQGTRLTVV.

In DNA, the CDR3 is TGTGCCAGCAGCCATAGTTTAGTTTCTGATGAGCAGTTCTTC. Amino acids: CASSHSLVSDEQFF. J is TRBJ2-1 and V is TRBV27; D gene uncertain. Germline V gives CDR1 MNHEY, CDR2 SMNVEV (reference sequence). Between the trimmed V and J ends, which lost 6 bases and 8 bases, there was a span of 17 bases. This CDR3 has 14 amino acids.

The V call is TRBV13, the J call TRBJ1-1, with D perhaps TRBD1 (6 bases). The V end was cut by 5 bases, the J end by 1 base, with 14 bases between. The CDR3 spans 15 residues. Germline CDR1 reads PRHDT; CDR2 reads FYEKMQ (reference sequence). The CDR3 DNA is TGTGCCAGCAGCCTATGGGGGGCGCGGAACACTGAAGCTTTCTTT. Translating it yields CASSLWGARNTEAFF. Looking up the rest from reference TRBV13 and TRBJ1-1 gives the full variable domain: AAGVIQSPRHLIKEKRETATLKCYPIPRHDTVYWYQQGPGQDPQFLISFYEKMQSDKGSIPDRFSAQQFSDYHSELNMSSLELGDSALYFCASSLWGARNTEAFFGQGTRLTVV.

The CDR3 DNA sequence: TGTGCCAGCAGCTTAGGCCCCTTCGGTGAAGCTTTCTTT. It encodes CASSLGPFGEAFF. The chain carries TRBV7-9 and TRBJ1-1; D call uncertain. This CDR3 has 13 amino acids. Germline V gives CDR1 SEHNR, CDR2 FQNEAQ (reference sequence). V lost 1 base and J lost 7, with 10 bases in between.

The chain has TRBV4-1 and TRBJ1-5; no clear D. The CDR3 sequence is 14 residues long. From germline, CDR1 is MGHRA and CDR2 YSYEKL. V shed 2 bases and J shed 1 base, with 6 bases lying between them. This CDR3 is CASSQTGSNQPQHF. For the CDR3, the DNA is TGCGCCAGCAGCCAAACCGGCAGCAATCAGCCCCAGCATTTT.

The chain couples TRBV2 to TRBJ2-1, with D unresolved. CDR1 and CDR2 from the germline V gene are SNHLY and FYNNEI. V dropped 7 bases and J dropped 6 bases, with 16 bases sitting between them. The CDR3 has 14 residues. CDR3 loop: CASTVGDRPNEQFF. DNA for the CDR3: TGTGCCAGCACCGTCGGTGACCGACCCAATGAGCAGTTCTTC.

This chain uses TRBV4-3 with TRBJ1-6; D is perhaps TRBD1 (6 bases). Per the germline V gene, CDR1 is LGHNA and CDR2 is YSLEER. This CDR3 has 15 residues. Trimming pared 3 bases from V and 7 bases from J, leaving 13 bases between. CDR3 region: CASSQGGQGNSPLHF. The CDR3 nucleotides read TGCGCCAGCAGCCAGGGGGGCCAGGGAAATTCACCCCTCCACTTT.

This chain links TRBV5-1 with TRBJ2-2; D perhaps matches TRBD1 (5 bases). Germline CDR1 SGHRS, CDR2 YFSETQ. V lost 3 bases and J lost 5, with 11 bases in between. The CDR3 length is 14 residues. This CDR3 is CASSSTVETGELFF. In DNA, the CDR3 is TGCGCCAGCAGCTCGACAGTTGAGACCGGGGAGCTGTTTTTT.

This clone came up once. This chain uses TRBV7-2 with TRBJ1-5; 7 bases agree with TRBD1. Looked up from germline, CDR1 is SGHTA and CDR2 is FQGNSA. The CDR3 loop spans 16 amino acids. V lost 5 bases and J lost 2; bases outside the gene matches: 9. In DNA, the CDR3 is TGTGCCAGCAGCCCACGACTCGGACAGGGCAATCAGCCCCAGCATTTT. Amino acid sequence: CASSPRLGQGNQPQHF.

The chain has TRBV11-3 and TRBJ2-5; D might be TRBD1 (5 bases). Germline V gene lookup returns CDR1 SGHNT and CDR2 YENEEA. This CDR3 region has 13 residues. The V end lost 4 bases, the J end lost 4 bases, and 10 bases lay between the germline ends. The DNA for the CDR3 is TGTGCCAGCAGCTGGAGACAGCCAGAGACCCAGTACTTC. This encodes CASSWRQPETQYF.

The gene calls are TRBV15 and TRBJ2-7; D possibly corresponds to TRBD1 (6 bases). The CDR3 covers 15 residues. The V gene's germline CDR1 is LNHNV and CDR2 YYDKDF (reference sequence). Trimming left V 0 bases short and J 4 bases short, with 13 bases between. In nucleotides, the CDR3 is TGTGCCACCAGCAGAGACATAGGGGACAATTACGAGCAGTACTTC. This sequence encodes CATSRDIGDNYEQYF.

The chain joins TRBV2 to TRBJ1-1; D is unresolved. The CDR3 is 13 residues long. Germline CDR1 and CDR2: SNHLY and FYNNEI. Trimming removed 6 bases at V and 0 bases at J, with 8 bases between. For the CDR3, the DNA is TGTGCCAGCAGACAGAACTTGAACACTGAAGCTTTCTTT. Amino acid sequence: CASRQNLNTEAFF. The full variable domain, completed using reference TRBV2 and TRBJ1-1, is EPEVTQTPSHQVTQMGQEVILRCVPISNHLYFYWYRQILGQKVEFLVSFYNNEISEKSEIFDDQFSVERPDGSNFTLKIRSTKLEDSAMYFCASRQNLNTEAFFGQGTRLTVV.

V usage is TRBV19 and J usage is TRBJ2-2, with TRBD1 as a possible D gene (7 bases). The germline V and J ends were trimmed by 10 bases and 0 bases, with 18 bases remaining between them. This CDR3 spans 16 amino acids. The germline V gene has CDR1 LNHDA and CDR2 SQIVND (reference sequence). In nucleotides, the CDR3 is TGTGCCACTGATCCTACCAGGGGGGCGAACACCGGGGAGCTGTTTTTT. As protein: CATDPTRGANTGELFF.

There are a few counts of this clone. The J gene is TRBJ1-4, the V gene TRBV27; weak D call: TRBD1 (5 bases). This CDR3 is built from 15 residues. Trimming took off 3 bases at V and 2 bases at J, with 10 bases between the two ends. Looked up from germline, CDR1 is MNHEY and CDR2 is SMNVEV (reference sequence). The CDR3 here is CASSFQWGTNEKLFF. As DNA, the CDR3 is TGTGCCAGCAGTTTCCAGTGGGGGACTAATGAAAAACTGTTTTTT.

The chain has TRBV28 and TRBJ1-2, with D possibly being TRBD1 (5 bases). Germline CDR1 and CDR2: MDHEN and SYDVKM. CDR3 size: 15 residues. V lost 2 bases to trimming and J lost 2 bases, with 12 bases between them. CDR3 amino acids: CASSLSGGGNYGYTF. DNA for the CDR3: TGTGCCAGCAGTTTAAGCGGGGGAGGCAACTATGGCTACACCTTC.